The 16 T cell receptor beta chains given below trace back to one sample, sequenced in a study of T cells in Graves' hyperthyroidism and ophthalmopathy. TCR beta CDR3 region amplification was performed from RNA transcripts. HTBI primers were the set used in a first-round RT-PCR of the TCR CDR3. TCRdb reprocessed the multiplex PCR reads via MiXCR and lists one record per CDR3 protein. The sample lists about 350,000 distinct CDR3 sequences, nearly 15% occurring once. Sequencing was done on a sample of blood. The receptors were gathered from an older woman with Graves' ophthalmopathy.

Many counts were recorded for this clonotype. The CDR3 DNA follows: TGCGCCAGCAGCTTGGCCGGGAGCCCCACCTACGAGCAGTACTTC. Residues: CASSLAGSPTYEQYF. The rearrangement joins TRBV5-1 to TRBJ2-7, with D possibly being TRBD2 (6 bases). The CDR3 has 15 amino acids. V lost 0 bases, J lost 2 bases, and 12 bases lay in between. CDR1 and CDR2 from the germline V gene are SGHRS and YFSETQ.

The chain carries TRBV28 and TRBJ2-4; D gene unclear. The CDR3 spans 14 residues. V dropped 6 bases and J dropped 0 bases, with 9 bases sitting between them. Per the germline V gene, CDR1 is MDHEN and CDR2 is SYDVKM. The CDR3 region has the DNA TGTGCCAGCAGGGACCGTGGAGCCAAAAACATTCAGTACTTC. Translation gives CASRDRGAKNIQYF.

A few counts support this clonotype. The chain couples TRBV7-9 to TRBJ1-3, with D unclear. Trimming shortened V by 0 bases and J by 2 bases, and 11 bases separated the two germline ends. The CDR3 is made up of 16 amino acids. The germline gives CDR1 SEHNR, CDR2 FQNEAQ (reference sequence). CDR3 in amino acids: CASSLAISAAGNTIYF. The CDR3 nucleotides are TGTGCCAGCAGCTTAGCGATCTCTGCAGCTGGAAACACCATATATTTT. Complete variable domain (other parts from reference TRBV7-9 and TRBJ1-3): DTGVSQNPRHKITKRGQNVTFRCDPISEHNRLYWYRQTLGQGPEFLTYFQNEAQLEKSRLLSDRFSAERPKGSFSTLEIQRTEQGDSAMYLCASSLAISAAGNTIYFGEGSWLTVV.

Here the CDR3 DNA reads TGTGCCAGCACCAACCGGGCTAGCGGGGGCTACAATGAGCAGTTCTTC. Its translation is CASTNRASGGYNEQFF. This chain uses TRBV27 with TRBJ2-1; 10 nucleotides align to TRBD2. J lost 3 bases, V lost 7 bases, and 9 bases had no gene match. In germline, CDR1 is MNHEY, CDR2 SMNVEV (reference sequence). The CDR3 loop spans 16 amino acids.

This clonotype was found a few times. The rearrangement joins TRBV28 to TRBJ2-7; a possible D gene is TRBD1 (6 bases). V was pared by 7 bases and J by 3 bases, with 13 bases between. The CDR3 totals 13 residues. Per germline, CDR1 MDHEN and CDR2 SYDVKM. DNA of the CDR3: TGTGCCAGCAAAGGGGGACACGACTACGAGCAGTACTTC. This sequence encodes CASKGGHDYEQYF. Using reference TRBV28 and TRBJ2-7 for the parts outside the CDR3, the full variable domain is DVKVTQSSRYLVKRTGEKVFLECVQDMDHENMFWYRQDPGLGLRLIYFSYDVKMKEKGDIPEGYSVSREKKERFSLILESASTNQTSMYLCASKGGHDYEQYFGPGTRLTVT.

This clonotype was counted ten times or more. V gene TRBV28 combines with J gene TRBJ2-3, with TRBD2 matching over 7 bases. CDR1 is MDHEN and CDR2 is SYDVKM in the germline V gene. V gave up 3 bases and J gave up 1 base; unmatched junction bases: 13. This CDR3 has 18 residues. CDR3 DNA: TGTGCCAGCAGTTTCTTTGCGGGAGTACCCGGGGGCACAGATACGCAGTATTTT. Its protein is CASSFFAGVPGGTDTQYF.

This clonotype was seen more than once but under ten times. The chain combines TRBV6-5 with TRBJ2-7; 8 nucleotides align to TRBD2. The CDR3 runs to 14 residues. Germline assignment: CDR1 MNHEY and CDR2 SVGAGI. Trimming took 4 bases from V and 6 from J; bases not matched to a gene: 8. This chain's CDR3 is CASSCRGGGLEQYF. Written as DNA, the CDR3 is TGTGCCAGCAGTTGCCGGGGGGGGGGTCTCGAGCAGTACTTC.

This clonotype was counted many times. V is TRBV28 and J is TRBJ2-6, with 10 bases that match TRBD1. The trim removed 5 bases at V and 4 bases at J, leaving 11 bases unmatched. The CDR3 loop spans 18 amino acids. Germline CDR1 is MDHEN and CDR2 is SYDVKM. CDR3 DNA: TGTGCCAGCAGTGCCCCGGGACAGGGGTTGGCCGGGGCCAACGTCCTGACTTTC. It yields the protein CASSAPGQGLAGANVLTF.

The rearrangement uses TRBV10-1 and TRBJ2-5; D tentatively fits TRBD1 or TRBD2 (5 bases each). Between the trimmed V and J ends, which lost 4 bases and 5 bases, there was a span of 14 bases. Germline V lookup: CDR1 WNHNN, CDR2 SYGVQD (reference sequence). The CDR3 consists of 14 residues. CDR3 sequence reads: CASSGDLGFETQYF. As DNA, the CDR3 is TGCGCCAGCAGTGGGGACCTGGGTTTTGAGACCCAGTACTTC.

At least ten counts were recorded for this clonotype. The rearrangement joins TRBV5-1 to TRBJ2-7; TRBD2 matches at 10 bases. CDR3 length equals 18 residues. V was pared by 0 bases and J by 0 bases, with 9 bases of the junction left unmatched. Germline V gives CDR1 SGHRS, CDR2 YFSETQ. CDR3 residues: CASSLGLGAGGSSYEQYF. CDR3 DNA: TGCGCCAGCAGCTTGGGCCTTGGAGCGGGAGGGTCCTCCTACGAGCAGTACTTC.

This clonotype was seen at least ten times. The gene calls are TRBV6-1 and TRBJ1-2; 8 positions match TRBD1. J lost 10 bases, V lost 4 bases, and 11 bases had no gene match. Germline V gene sequence: CDR1 MNHNS, CDR2 SASEGT. This CDR3 has 14 residues. The CDR3 DNA is TGTGCCAGCAGTGGCCGGGACAGGTCCCCTGCCTACACCTTC. This encodes CASSGRDRSPAYTF.

This clonotype was seen many times. The V call is TRBV28, the J call TRBJ2-3; D might be TRBD1 (6 bases). The V end was cut by 6 bases, the J end by 5 bases, with 15 bases between. In germline, CDR1 is MDHEN, CDR2 SYDVKM. The CDR3 sequence is 14 residues long. The CDR3 region has the DNA TGTGCCAGCAGGCCGGGACACCCCGGAGATACGCAGTATTTT. Translation: CASRPGHPGDTQYF. The full variable domain, completed using reference TRBV28 and TRBJ2-3, is DVKVTQSSRYLVKRTGEKVFLECVQDMDHENMFWYRQDPGLGLRLIYFSYDVKMKEKGDIPEGYSVSREKKERFSLILESASTNQTSMYLCASRPGHPGDTQYFGPGTRLTVL.

This sequence joins TRBV10-3 and TRBJ1-2, with a weak D call TRBD1 (5 bases). The V gene's germline CDR1 is ENHRY and CDR2 SYGVKD. Deletions cut 4 bases from V and 5 bases from J, with 17 bases between. The CDR3 consists of 15 residues. Here the CDR3 reads CAISADSERLYGYTF. Here the CDR3 DNA reads TGTGCCATCAGTGCTGACAGTGAACGATTGTATGGCTACACCTTC.

This clonotype was counted at least ten times. The V and J genes are TRBV18 and TRBJ2-7, with 9 bases lining up with TRBD1. The CDR3 covers 14 residues. In germline, CDR1 is KGHSH, CDR2 LQKENI. With V trimmed by 5 bases and J by 2 bases, 4 bases remained unmatched. This CDR3 reads CASSEGQGPYEQYF. CDR3 nucleotide sequence: TGTGCCAGCTCAGAGGGACAGGGCCCCTACGAGCAGTACTTC.

The chain carries TRBV4-1 and TRBJ1-1; no clear D gene. Germline V gene data show CDR1 as MGHRA and CDR2 as YSYEKL. V was shortened by 0 bases and J by 0 bases, with 11 bases between the two germline ends. This CDR3 contains 16 residues. CDR3 sequence (DNA): TGCGCCAGCAGCCAAGATGCACAGAACTTGAACACTGAAGCTTTCTTT. It yields the protein CASSQDAQNLNTEAFF.

This clonotype has ten or more counts. The chain uses TRBV10-3 and TRBJ1-1; the D is unclear. V shed 6 bases and J shed 1 base, with 12 bases lying between them. Germline CDR1 is ENHRY and CDR2 is SYGVKD. CDR3 length: 14 amino acids. The CDR3 DNA reads TGTGCCATCAGGAGGGAAGTGGGGAACACTGAAGCTTTCTTT. Amino acid sequence: CAIRREVGNTEAFF.